This TCR beta chain is from a study of blood T cell repertoires in COVID-19. Germline lookup yields CDR1 SGHRS and CDR2 YFSETQ. This CDR3 has 14 amino acids. Between the trimmed V and J ends, which lost 0 bases and 6 bases, there was a span of 13 bases. As processed by the authors: Estimates of nucleated cell counts were drawn from the amplification of reference gene primers. The data were produced by immunoSEQ multiplex PCR, yet TCRdb's version contains in-frame clones alone and is incomplete. V and J calls plus clone size are reproduced from that table; the DNA served to infer D and trimming. The sample contains more than 65,000 clones, 80% to 85% of which appear only once.

J is TRBJ2-7 and V is TRBV5-1; a possible D gene is TRBD2 (5 bases). Sequences were obtained from peripheral blood. The receptor comes from a woman of 80 years or more with acute or convalescent COVID-19. The CDR3 protein is CASSLEVSRGEQYF. The CDR3 DNA follows: TGCGCCAGCAGCTTGGAAGTATCCCGGGGCGAGCAGTACTTC.